This T cell receptor (beta chain) comes out of a study of T cell responses to AZD1222 COVID-19 vaccine. The V end lost 0 bases, the J end lost 1 base, and 10 bases lay between the germline ends. Germline CDR1 is SGDLS and CDR2 is YYNGEE. This CDR3 contains 16 residues. Concerning this clone: The target antigen is unknown.

Only in-frame clones appear in the TCRdb table, and some are missing; sequencing was by immunoSEQ multiplex PCR. The sample records approximately 150,000 clones, about 93% being singletons. Study-wide findings and caveats: Repertoire samples came only from after the peak T cell response. Donor demographics were predominantly white British with a female majority; clonal diversity may be underestimated.

The J gene is TRBJ2-2, the V gene TRBV9; D is uncertain. The TCR comes from an adult in good health. The source was peripheral blood, collected on day 0 of AZD1222 vaccination. The CDR3 loop is CASSVGKALNTGELFF. In DNA, the CDR3 is TGTGCCAGCAGCGTAGGAAAGGCGCTGAACACCGGGGAGCTGTTTTTT.